This T cell receptor beta chain appears in the sequencing data of a study of control samples from healthy donors and cancer patients. Libraries were prepared by immunoSEQ multiplex PCR; TCRdb keeps only in-frame clonotypes and omits some of them. The sample gives fewer than 70,000 clones, 87% of which show up once; 11% to 15% is in the top ten. Trimming took off 2 bases at V and 2 bases at J, with 8 bases between the two ends. Per the germline V gene, CDR1 is SGHTA and CDR2 is FQGTGA. The CDR3 loop spans 14 amino acids. The sequence derives from a man aged 55 to 70 with head and neck cancer. V is TRBV7-3 and J is TRBJ2-3, with no clear D. Material: PBMCs. This CDR3 is CASSLSTFTDTQYF. The CDR3 DNA follows: TGTGCCAGCAGCTTATCAACCTTCACAGATACGCAGTATTTT.